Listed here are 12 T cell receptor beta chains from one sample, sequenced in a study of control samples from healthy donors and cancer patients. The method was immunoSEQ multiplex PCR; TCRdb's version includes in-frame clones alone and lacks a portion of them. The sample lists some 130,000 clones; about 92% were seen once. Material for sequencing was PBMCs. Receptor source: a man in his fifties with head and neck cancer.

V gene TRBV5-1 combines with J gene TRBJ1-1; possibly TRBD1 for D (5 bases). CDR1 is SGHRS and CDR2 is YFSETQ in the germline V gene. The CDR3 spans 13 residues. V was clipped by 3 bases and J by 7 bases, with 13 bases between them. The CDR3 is CASSYSGTYEAFF. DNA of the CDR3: TGCGCCAGCAGCTACTCCGGGACCTATGAAGCTTTCTTT.

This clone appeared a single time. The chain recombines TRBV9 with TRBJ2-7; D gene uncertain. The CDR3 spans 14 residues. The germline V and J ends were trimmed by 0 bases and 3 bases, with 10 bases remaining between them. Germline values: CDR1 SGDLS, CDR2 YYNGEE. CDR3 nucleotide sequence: TGTGCCAGCAGCGTAGCCGGCACGAGCTACGAGCAGTACTTC. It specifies CASSVAGTSYEQYF. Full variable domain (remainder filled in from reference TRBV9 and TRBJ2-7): DSGVTQTPKHLITATGQRVTLRCSPRSGDLSVYWYQQSLDQGLQFLIQYYNGEERAKGNILERFSAQQFPDLHSELNLSSLELGDSALYFCASSVAGTSYEQYFGPGTRLTVT.

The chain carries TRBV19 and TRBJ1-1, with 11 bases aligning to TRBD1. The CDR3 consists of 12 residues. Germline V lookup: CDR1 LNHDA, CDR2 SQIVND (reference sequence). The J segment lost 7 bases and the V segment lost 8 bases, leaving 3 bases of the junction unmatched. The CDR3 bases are TGTGCCAGTCGGACAGGGGGCGTTGAAGCTTTCTTT. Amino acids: CASRTGGVEAFF.

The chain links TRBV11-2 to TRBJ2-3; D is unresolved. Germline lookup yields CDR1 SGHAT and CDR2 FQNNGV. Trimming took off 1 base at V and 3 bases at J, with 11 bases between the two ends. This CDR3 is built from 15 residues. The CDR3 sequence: CASSLAPTDTDTQYF. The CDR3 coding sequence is TGTGCCAGCAGCTTAGCCCCGACTGATACAGATACGCAGTATTTT.

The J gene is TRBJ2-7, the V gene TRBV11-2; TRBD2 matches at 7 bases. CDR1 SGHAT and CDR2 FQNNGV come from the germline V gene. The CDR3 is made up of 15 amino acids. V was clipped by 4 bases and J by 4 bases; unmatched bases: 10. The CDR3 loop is CASSSAGGGPYEQYF. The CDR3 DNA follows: TGTGCCAGCAGCTCAGCCGGCGGGGGTCCTTACGAGCAGTACTTC.

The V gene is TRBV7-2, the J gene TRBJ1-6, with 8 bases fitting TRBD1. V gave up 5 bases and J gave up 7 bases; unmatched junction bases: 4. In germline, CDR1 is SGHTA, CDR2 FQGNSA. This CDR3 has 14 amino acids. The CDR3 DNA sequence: TGTGCCAGCAGCCCGGACAGGGTGAATTCACCCCTCCACTTT. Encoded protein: CASSPDRVNSPLHF.

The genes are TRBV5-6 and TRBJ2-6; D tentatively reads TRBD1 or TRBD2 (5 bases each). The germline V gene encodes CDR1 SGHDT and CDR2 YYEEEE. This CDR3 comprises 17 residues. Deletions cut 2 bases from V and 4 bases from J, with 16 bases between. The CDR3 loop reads CASSLTPGRAGANVLTF. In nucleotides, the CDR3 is TGTGCCAGCAGCTTAACCCCGGGGCGTGCGGGGGCCAACGTCCTGACTTTC. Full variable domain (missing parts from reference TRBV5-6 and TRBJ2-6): DAGVTQSPTHLIKTRGQQVTLRCSPKSGHDTVSWYQQALGQGPQFIFQYYEEEERQRGNFPDRFSGHQFPNYSSELNVNALLLGDSALYLCASSLTPGRAGANVLTFGAGSRLTVL.

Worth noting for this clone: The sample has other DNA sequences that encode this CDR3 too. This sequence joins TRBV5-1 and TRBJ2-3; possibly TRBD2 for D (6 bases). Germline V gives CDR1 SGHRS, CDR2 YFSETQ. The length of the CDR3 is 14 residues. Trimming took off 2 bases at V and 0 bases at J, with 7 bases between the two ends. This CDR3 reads CASSLGTSTDTQYF. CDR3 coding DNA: TGCGCCAGCAGCTTAGGGACTAGCACAGATACGCAGTATTTT.

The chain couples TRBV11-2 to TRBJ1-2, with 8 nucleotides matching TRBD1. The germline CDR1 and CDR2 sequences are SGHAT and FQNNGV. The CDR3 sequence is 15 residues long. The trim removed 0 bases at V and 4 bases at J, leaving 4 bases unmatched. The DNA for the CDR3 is TGTGCCAGCAGCTTAGATCGGACAGGGCTCTATGGCTACACCTTC. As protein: CASSLDRTGLYGYTF.

CDR3 sequence reads: CAISEGGFSYGYTF. The CDR3 DNA is TGTGCCATCAGTGAAGGTGGCTTCTCCTATGGCTACACCTTC. The gene calls are TRBV10-3 and TRBJ1-2; D not resolved. CDR1 is ENHRY and CDR2 is SYGVKD in the germline V gene. Between the trimmed V and J ends, which lost 3 bases and 4 bases, there was a span of 12 bases. The CDR3 loop spans 14 amino acids.

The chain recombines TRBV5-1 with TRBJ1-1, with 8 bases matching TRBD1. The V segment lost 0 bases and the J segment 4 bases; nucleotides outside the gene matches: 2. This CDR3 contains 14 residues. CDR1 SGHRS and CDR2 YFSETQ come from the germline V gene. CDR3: CASSLGTGPTEAFF. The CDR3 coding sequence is TGCGCCAGCAGCTTGGGGACAGGGCCCACTGAAGCTTTCTTT.

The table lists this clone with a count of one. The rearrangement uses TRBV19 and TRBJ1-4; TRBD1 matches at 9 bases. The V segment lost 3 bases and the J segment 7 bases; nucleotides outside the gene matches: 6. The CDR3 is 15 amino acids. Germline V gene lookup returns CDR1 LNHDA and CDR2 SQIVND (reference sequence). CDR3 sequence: CASSISGQGSEKLFF. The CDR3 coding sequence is TGTGCCAGTAGTATTTCGGGACAGGGCAGTGAAAAACTGTTTTTT. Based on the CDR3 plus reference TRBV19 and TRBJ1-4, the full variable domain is DGGITQSPKYLFRKEGQNVTLSCEQNLNHDAMYWYRQDPGQGLRLIYYSQIVNDFQKGDIAEGYSVSREKKESFPLTVTSAQKNPTAFYLCASSISGQGSEKLFFGSGTQLSVL.